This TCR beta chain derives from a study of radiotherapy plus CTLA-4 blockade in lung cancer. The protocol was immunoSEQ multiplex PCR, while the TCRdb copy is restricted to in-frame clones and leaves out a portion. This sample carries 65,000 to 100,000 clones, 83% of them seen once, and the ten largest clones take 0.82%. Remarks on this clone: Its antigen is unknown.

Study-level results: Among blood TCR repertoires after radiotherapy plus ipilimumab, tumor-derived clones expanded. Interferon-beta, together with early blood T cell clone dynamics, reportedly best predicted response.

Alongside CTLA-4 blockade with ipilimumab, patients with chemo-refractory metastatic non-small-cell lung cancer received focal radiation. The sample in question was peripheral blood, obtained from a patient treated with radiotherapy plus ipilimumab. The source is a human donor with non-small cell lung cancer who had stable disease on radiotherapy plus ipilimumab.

The CDR3 region is CASSPNARDGKNYGYTF. The CDR3, as DNA: TGTGCCAGCAGTCCCAACGCCCGGGACGGAAAAAACTATGGCTACACCTTC. V and J are TRBV28 and TRBJ1-2; TRBD1 might be the D (5 bases). CDR1 and CDR2 from the germline V gene are MDHEN and SYDVKM. The length of the CDR3 is 17 residues. The V end was cut by 5 bases, the J end by 2 bases, with 21 bases between.